This entry is about one TCR beta chain. The PCR used 60 Vbeta and 13 Jbeta primers. Sequenced by immunoSEQ multiplex PCR; TCRdb stores in-frame clones only, minus some. Found here are hundreds of thousands of clones, 70% to 90% of them singletons; the top ten hold 0.2% to 0.25%. Germline loops: CDR1 MNHEY, CDR2 SVGAGI. The CDR3 totals 14 residues. V was clipped by 2 bases and J by 1 base; unmatched bases: 2. The sample is drawn from a study of cytomegalovirus exposure and HLA in healthy donors. Overall study: Within an early data release were tens of millions of unique TCRs drawn from HLA-typed donors.

The material sequenced was PBMCs. The gene calls are TRBV6-5 and TRBJ2-7; 7 bases agree with TRBD2. This sequence was found in a girl aged 2 to 10 in good health and CMV-seronegative. The CDR3 is CASSYGEGSYEQYF. CDR3 sequence (DNA): TGTGCCAGCAGTTACGGGGAGGGGTCCTACGAGCAGTACTTC.